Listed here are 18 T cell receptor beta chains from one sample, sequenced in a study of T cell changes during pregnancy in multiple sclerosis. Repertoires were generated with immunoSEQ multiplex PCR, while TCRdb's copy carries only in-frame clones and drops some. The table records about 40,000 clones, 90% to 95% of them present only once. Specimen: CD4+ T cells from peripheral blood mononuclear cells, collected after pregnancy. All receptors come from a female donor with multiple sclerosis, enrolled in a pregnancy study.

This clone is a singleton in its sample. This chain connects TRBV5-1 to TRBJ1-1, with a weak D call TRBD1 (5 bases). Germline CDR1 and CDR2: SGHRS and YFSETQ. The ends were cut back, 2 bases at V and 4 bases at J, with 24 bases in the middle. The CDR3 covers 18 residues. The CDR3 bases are TGCGCCAGCAGCTTTAAGACTAGGACAATCCGGTCGTCCACTGAAGCTTTCTTT. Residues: CASSFKTRTIRSSTEAFF.

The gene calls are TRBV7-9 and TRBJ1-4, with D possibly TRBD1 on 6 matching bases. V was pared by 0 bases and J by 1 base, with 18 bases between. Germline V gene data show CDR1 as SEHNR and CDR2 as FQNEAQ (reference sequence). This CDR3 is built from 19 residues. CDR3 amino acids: CASSLALVDRRRTNEKLFF. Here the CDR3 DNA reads TGTGCCAGCAGCTTAGCGTTGGTCGACAGGAGACGAACTAATGAAAAACTGTTTTTT.

CDR3 in DNA: TGCAGTGCGATGGGAGTTTATGGCTACACCTTC. This encodes CSAMGVYGYTF. The genes are TRBV20-1 and TRBJ1-2; D not certain. The V and J ends lost 6 bases and 5 bases respectively, with 10 bases between them. CDR3 size: 11 residues. CDR1 and CDR2 from the germline V gene are DFQATT and SNEGSKA (reference sequence).

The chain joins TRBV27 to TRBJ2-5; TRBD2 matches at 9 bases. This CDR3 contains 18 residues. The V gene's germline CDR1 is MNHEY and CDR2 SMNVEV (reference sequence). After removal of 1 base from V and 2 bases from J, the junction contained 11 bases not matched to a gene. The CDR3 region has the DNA TGTGCCAGCAGTTTATTTGGCGGGGGGGGCGGGAGTCAAGAGACCCAGTACTTC. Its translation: CASSLFGGGGGSQETQYF.

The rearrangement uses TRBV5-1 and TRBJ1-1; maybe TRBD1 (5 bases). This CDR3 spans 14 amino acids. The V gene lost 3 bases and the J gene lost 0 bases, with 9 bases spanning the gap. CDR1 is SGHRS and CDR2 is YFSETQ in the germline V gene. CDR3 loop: CASSWGGVNTEAFF. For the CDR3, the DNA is TGCGCCAGCAGCTGGGGCGGGGTGAACACTGAAGCTTTCTTT.

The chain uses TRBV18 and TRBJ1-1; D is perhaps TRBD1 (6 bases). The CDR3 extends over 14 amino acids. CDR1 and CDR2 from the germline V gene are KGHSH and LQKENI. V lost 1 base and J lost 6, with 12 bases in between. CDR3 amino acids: CASSPLNRVAEAFF. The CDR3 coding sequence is TGTGCCAGCTCACCACTGAACAGGGTCGCTGAAGCTTTCTTT.

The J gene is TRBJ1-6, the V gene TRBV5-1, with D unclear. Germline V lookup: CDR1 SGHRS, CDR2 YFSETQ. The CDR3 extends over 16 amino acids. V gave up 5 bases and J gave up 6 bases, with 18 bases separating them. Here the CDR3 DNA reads TGCGCCAGCAGACTCTTAGAGGGCAGCCCTAATTCACCCCTCCACTTT. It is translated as CASRLLEGSPNSPLHF.

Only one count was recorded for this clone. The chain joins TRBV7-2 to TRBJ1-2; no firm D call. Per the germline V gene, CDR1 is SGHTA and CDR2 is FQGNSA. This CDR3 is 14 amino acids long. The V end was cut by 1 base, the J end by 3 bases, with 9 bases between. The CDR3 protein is CASSLVSIHYGYTF. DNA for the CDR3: TGTGCCAGCAGCTTAGTGAGCATCCACTATGGCTACACCTTC. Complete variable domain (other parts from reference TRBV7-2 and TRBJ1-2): GAGVSQSPSNKVTEKGKDVELRCDPISGHTALYWYRQSLGQGLEFLIYFQGNSAPDKSGLPSDRFSAERTGGSVSTLTIQRTQQEDSAVYLCASSLVSIHYGYTFGSGTRLTVV.

As DNA, the CDR3 is TGTGCCAGCAGTGAATACGGGACAGTGGGTGAAAAACTGTTTTTT. Translated: CASSEYGTVGEKLFF. The chain combines TRBV25-1 with TRBJ1-4, with 7 bases identical to TRBD1. V shed 0 bases and J 7 bases; nucleotides not matched to a gene: 5. Germline values: CDR1 MGHDK, CDR2 SYGVNS. The CDR3 sequence is 15 residues long.

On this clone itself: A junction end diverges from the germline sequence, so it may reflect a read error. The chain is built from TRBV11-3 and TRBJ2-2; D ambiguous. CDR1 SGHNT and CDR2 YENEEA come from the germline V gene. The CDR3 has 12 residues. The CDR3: CASSIDAGELFF. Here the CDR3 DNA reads TGTGCCAGCAGCATAGACGCCGGGGAGCTGTTTTTT.

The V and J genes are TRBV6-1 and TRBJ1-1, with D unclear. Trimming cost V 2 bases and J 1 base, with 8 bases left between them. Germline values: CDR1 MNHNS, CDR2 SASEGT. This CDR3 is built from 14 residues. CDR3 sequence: CASSELAGNTEAFF. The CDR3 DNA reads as TGTGCCAGCAGTGAATTGGCGGGGAACACTGAAGCTTTCTTT.

CDR3 in amino acids: CASSYQGKGTEAFF. CDR3 sequence (DNA): TGTGCCAGCAGTTACCAGGGGAAGGGCACTGAAGCTTTCTTT. The chain has TRBV6-6 and TRBJ1-1; possibly TRBD1 for D (6 bases). The germline V gene has CDR1 MNHNY and CDR2 SVGAGI (reference sequence). The V end lost 2 bases, the J end lost 4 bases, and 11 bases lay between the germline ends. The CDR3 totals 14 residues.

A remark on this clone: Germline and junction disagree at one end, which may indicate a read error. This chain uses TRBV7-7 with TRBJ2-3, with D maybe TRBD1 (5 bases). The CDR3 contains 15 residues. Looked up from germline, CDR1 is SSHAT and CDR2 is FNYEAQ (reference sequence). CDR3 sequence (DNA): TGTGCTAGCAGCTTAGGCTCAGGGTGGACAGATACGCAGTATTTT. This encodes CASSLGSGWTDTQYF.

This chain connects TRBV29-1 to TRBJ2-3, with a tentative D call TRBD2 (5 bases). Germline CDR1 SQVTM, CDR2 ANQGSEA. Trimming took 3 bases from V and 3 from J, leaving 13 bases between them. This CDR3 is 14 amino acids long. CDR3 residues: CSVDGDRATDTQYF. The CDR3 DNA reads TGCAGCGTTGACGGGGATCGCGCGACAGATACGCAGTATTTT.

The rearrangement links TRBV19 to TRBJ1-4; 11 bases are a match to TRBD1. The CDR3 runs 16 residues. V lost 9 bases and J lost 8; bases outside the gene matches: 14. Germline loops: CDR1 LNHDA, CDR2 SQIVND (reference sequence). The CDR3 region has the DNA TGTGCCAGCCTGAACTACCGCGGGACAGGGGGGGAAAAACTGTTTTTT. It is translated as CASLNYRGTGGEKLFF.

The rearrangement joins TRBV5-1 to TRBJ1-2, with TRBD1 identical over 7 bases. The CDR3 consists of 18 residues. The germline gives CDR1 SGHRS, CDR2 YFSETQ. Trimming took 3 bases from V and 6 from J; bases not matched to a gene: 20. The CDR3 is CASSYGPMDRPLPDGYTF. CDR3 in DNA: TGCGCCAGCAGCTATGGCCCAATGGACAGGCCGCTACCCGATGGCTACACCTTC. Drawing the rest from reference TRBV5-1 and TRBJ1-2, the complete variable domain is KAGVTQTPRYLIKTRGQQVTLSCSPISGHRSVSWYQQTPGQGLQFLFEYFSETQRNKGNFPGRFSGRQFSNSRSEMNVSTLELGDSALYLCASSYGPMDRPLPDGYTFGSGTRLTVV.

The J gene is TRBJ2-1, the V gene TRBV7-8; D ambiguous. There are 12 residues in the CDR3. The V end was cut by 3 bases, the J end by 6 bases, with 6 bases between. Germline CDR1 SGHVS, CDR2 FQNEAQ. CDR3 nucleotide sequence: TGTGCCAGCAGCTTTTATTTCAATGAGCAGTTCTTC. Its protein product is CASSFYFNEQFF.

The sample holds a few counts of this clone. CDR3 sequence: CASSLGRQVNTGELFF. The CDR3 region has the DNA TGTGCCAGCAGCTTAGGACGACAGGTTAACACCGGGGAGCTGTTTTTT. The V and J genes are TRBV11-2 and TRBJ2-2; D might be TRBD1 (6 bases). The CDR3 consists of 16 residues. Germline CDR1 SGHAT, CDR2 FQNNGV. The V end lost 1 base, the J end lost 2 bases, and 11 bases lay between the germline ends. The full variable domain, with the rest looked up from reference TRBV11-2 and TRBJ2-2, is EAGVAQSPRYKIIEKRQSVAFWCNPISGHATLYWYQQILGQGPKLLIQFQNNGVVDDSQLPKDRFSAERLKGVDSTLKIQPAKLEDSAVYLCASSLGRQVNTGELFFGEGSRLTVL.